This entry features one TCR beta chain sequence. As handled by the study authors: For nucleated cells, counts were estimated from reference gene primer amplification. The assay was immunoSEQ multiplex PCR, and TCRdb's table has in-frame clones only and misses some. V, J and clone size reflect that table, while D and trimming were determined from the DNA. This sample yields about 380,000 clones, of which 81% are seen a single time; roughly 1.1% belongs to the top ten. This record belongs to a study of blood T cell repertoires in COVID-19. In the study overall: Acute-phase and convalescent COVID-19 samples originated in the United States, Italy and Spain. T cells, B-cell-depleted T cells, or PBMCs supplied cDNA or gDNA.

The CDR3 covers 16 residues. Unmatched junction bases numbered 10, after V lost 6 bases and J lost 2 bases. The germline CDR1 and CDR2 sequences are MDHEN and SYDVKM. Sample: peripheral blood. The rearrangement uses TRBV28 and TRBJ1-3; TRBD1 agrees at 7 bases. The receptor comes from a human donor with acute or convalescent COVID-19. The donor label of this sample is uncertain. CDR3 nucleotide sequence: TGTGCCAGCAGGCAGACAGGGCTTACAACTGGAAACACCATATATTTT. Protein product: CASRQTGLTTGNTIYF.